These T cell receptor beta chains were read from a single sample in a study of blood T cell repertoires in COVID-19. Assay used: immunoSEQ multiplex PCR; TCRdb lists only in-frame clones, some missing. The sample consists of 200,000 to 250,000 clones, less than 90% of them appearing once. The sample was PBMCs or T cells enriched from blood (not recorded which). All receptors derive from a woman in her 50s in a cohort exposed to, infected with or recovered from COVID-19 (not recorded which). Each CDR3 is given with its conserved first and last residue. The order of the fields is V gene, D gene, J gene, clone size, CDR3 protein, CDR3 DNA. The D gene is left open where the match is weak. The size entry is marked missing in some rows and otherwise reads once, few, many or a size class.

>TRBV9|.|TRBJ1-2|.
CASSVTDTNYGYTF
TGTGCCAGCAGCGTCACAGATACTAACTATGGCTACACCTTC
>TRBV15|.|TRBJ2-7|.
CATSRDPGYEQYF
TGTGCCACCAGCAGAGATCCCGGTTACGAGCAGTACTTC
>TRBV25-1|.|TRBJ1-5|.
CASSPSGQPQHF
TGTGCCAGCAGTCCTTCGGGACAGCCCCAGCATTTT
>TRBV5-4|.|TRBJ2-1|.
CASSLTGSSYNEQFF
TGTGCCAGCAGCTTAACAGGGAGCTCCTACAATGAGCAGTTCTTC
>TRBV5-1|.|TRBJ2-5|.
CASSFSGDQETQYF
TGCGCCAGCAGCTTCTCAGGGGACCAAGAGACCCAGTACTTC
>TRBV30|.|TRBJ2-1|.
CAWSVHQGEQFF
TGTGCCTGGAGTGTACATCAGGGCGAGCAGTTCTTC
>TRBV7-2|.|TRBJ1-2|.
CASSLDSNYGYTF
TGTGCCAGCAGCCTCGACAGTAACTATGGCTACACCTTC
>TRBV5-4|TRBD2|TRBJ2-1|few
CASSFTGRTSGGHNEQFF
TGTGCCAGCAGCTTTACCGGCAGGACTAGCGGGGGGCACAATGAGCAGTTCTTC
>TRBV5-8|TRBD2|TRBJ2-5|.
CASSLSGVEETQYF
TGTGCCAGCAGCTTGAGCGGGGTGGAAGAGACCCAGTACTTC
>TRBV5-1|TRBD1|TRBJ1-5|.
CASSQGAPGNQPQHF
TGCGCCAGCAGCCAGGGGGCGCCGGGCAATCAGCCCCAGCATTTT
>TRBV2|TRBD1|TRBJ1-5|.
CASSEADRAQPQHF
TGTGCCAGCAGTGAAGCGGACAGGGCCCAGCCCCAGCATTTT
>TRBV2|TRBD2|TRBJ2-1|.
CASSARLAEEYNEQFF
TGTGCCAGCAGCGCGAGACTAGCGGAGGAATACAATGAGCAGTTCTTC
>TRBV5-1|TRBD1|TRBJ2-2|.
CASSSTGANTGELFF
TGCGCCAGCAGCTCCACAGGGGCGAACACCGGGGAGCTGTTTTTT
>TRBV12-3/TRBV12-4|.|TRBJ1-1|.
CASGRGNTEAFF
TGTGCCAGCGGCCGAGGGAACACTGAAGCTTTCTTT
>TRBV3-1/TRBV3-2|TRBD2|TRBJ2-5|few
CASSHPRGTSGFLQETQYF
TGTGCCAGCAGCCACCCCCGGGGGACTAGTGGGTTCCTCCAAGAGACCCAGTACTTC
>TRBV4-3|TRBD1|TRBJ1-4|.
CASSQGGTGREKLFF
TGCGCCAGCAGCCAGGGGGGGACAGGGCGGGAAAAACTGTTTTTT